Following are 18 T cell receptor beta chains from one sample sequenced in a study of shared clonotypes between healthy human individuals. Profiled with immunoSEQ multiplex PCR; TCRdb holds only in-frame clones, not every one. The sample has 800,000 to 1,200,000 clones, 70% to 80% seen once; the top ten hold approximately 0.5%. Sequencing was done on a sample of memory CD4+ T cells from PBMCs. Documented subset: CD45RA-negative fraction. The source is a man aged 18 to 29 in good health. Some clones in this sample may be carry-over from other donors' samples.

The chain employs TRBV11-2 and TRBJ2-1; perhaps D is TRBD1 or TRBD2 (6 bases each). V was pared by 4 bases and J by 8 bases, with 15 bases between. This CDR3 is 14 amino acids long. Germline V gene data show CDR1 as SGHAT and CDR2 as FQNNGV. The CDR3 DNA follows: TGTGCCAGCAGCTGGAACTCGGGGGCGGATGAGCAGTTCTTC. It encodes CASSWNSGADEQFF.

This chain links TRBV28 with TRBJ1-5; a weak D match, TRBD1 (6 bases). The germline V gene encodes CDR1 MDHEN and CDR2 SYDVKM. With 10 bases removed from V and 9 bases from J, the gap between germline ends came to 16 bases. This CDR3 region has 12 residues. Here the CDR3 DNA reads TGTGCCATCCAATCCCAGGGGAGGCCCCAGCATTTT. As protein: CAIQSQGRPQHF.

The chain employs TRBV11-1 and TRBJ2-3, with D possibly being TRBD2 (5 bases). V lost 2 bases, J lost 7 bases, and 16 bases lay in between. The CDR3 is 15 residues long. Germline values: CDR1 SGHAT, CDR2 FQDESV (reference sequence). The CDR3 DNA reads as TGTGCCAGCAGCTTATCGTACGGGGTGGGGAATACGCAGTATTTT. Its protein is CASSLSYGVGNTQYF.

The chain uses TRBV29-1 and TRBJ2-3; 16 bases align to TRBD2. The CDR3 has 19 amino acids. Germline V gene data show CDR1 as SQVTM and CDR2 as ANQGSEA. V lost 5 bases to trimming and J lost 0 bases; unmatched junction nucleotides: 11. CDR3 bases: TGCAGCGTTCCTAGGGGACTAGCGGGAGGGGGATCTAGCACAGATACGCAGTATTTT. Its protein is CSVPRGLAGGGSSTDTQYF.

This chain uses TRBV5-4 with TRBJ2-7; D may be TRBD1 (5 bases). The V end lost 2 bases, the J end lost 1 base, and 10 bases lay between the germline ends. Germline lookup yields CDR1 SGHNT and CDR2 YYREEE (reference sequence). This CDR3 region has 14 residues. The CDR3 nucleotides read TGTGCCAGCAGCTTAAAGGGGTGGTCCTACGAGCAGTACTTC. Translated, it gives CASSLKGWSYEQYF. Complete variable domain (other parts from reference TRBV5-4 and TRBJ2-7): ETGVTQSPTHLIKTRGQQVTLRCSSQSGHNTVSWYQQALGQGPQFIFQYYREEENGRGNFPPRFSGLQFPNYSSELNVNALELDDSALYLCASSLKGWSYEQYFGPGTRLTVT.

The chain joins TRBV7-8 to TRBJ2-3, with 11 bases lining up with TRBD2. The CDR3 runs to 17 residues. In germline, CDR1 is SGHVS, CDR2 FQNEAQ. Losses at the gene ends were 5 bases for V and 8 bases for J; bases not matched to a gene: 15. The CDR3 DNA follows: TGTGCCAGCAGCCCAGGGAGTAGCGGGAGGGCCCGGGGTACGCAGTATTTT. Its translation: CASSPGSSGRARGTQYF.

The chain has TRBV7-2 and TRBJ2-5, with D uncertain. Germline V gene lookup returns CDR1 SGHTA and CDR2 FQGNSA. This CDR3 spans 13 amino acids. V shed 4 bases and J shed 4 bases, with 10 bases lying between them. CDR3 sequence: CASSSRWGETQYF. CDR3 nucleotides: TGTGCCAGCAGCTCAAGGTGGGGAGAGACCCAGTACTTC.

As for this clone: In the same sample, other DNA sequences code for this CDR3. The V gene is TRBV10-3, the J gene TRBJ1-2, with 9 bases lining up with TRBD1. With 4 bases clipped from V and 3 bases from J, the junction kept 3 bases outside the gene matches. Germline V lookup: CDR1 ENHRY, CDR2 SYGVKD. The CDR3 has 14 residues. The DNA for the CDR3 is TGTGCCATCAGTGCACGACAGGGGGACTATGGCTACACCTTC. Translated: CAISARQGDYGYTF.

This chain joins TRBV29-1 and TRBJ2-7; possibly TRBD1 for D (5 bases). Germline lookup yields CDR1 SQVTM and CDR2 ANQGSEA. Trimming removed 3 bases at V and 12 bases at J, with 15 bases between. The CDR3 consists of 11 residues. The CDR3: CSVDLDSRSYF. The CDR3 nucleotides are TGCAGCGTTGATCTCGACAGTCGGTCGTACTTC.

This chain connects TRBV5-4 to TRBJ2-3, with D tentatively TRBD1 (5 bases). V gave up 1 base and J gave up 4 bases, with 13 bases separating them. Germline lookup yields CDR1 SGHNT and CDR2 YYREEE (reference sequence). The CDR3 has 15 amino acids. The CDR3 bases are TGTGCCAGCAGCTTGAGTCAGGGTAGCCCAGATACGCAGTATTTT. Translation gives CASSLSQGSPDTQYF.

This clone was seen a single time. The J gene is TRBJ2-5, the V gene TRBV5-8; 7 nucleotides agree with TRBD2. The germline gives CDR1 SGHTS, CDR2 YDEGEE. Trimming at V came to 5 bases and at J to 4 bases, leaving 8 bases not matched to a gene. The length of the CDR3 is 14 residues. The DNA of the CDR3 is TGTGCCAGCAGGGGGACCCGGGGGGTAGAGACCCAGTACTTC. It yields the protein CASRGTRGVETQYF.

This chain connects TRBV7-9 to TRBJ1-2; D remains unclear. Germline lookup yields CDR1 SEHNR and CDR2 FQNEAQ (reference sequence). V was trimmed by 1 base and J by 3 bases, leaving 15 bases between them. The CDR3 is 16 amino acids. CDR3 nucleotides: TGTGCCAGCAGCTTAGATATCGAGAGGAGATACTATGGCTACACCTTC. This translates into CASSLDIERRYYGYTF.

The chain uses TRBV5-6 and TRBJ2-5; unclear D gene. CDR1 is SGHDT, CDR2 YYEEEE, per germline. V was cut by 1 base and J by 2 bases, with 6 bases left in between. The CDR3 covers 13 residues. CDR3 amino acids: CASSLSLQETQYF. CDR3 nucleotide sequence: TGTGCCAGCAGCTTGTCCCTTCAAGAGACCCAGTACTTC.

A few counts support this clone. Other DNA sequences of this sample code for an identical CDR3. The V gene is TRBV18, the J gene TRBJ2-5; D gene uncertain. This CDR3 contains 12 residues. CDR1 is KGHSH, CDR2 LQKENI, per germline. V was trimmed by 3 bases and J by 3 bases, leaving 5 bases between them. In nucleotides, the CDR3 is TGTGCCAGCTCACCGGCAGAAGAGACCCAGTACTTC. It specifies CASSPAEETQYF.

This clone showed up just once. Here the CDR3 DNA reads TGTGCCAGCACCTCAGGAAGAGATACGCAGTATTTT. This translates into CASTSGRDTQYF. The chain links TRBV28 to TRBJ2-3; D is ambiguous. The CDR3 runs 12 residues. V was cut by 7 bases and J by 5 bases, with 10 bases left in between. Germline V gives CDR1 MDHEN, CDR2 SYDVKM.

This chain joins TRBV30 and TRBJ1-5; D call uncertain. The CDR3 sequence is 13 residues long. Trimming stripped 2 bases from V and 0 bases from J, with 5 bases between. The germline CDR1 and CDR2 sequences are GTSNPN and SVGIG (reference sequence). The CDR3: CAWSRYSNQPQHF. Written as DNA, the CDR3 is TGTGCCTGGAGTCGATATAGCAATCAGCCCCAGCATTTT.

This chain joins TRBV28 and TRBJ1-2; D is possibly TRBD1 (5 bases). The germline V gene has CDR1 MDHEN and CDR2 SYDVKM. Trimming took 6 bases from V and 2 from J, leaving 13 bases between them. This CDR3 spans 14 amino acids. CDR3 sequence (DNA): TGTGCCAGCAGCAAATCGGGACGGAACTATGGCTACACCTTC. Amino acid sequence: CASSKSGRNYGYTF.

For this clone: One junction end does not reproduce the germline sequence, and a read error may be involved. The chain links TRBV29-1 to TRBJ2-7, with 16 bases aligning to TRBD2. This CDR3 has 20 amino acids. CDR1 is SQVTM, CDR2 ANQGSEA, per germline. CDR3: CRVARGPGLAGGGYSYEQYF. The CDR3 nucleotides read TGCCGCGTTGCCCGGGGGCCGGGACTAGCGGGAGGGGGGTACTCCTACGAGCAGTACTTC.